The rows below give T cell receptor beta chains drawn from one sample of a study of blood T cell repertoires in COVID-19. The method was immunoSEQ multiplex PCR; TCRdb's version includes in-frame clones alone and lacks a portion of them. The sample holds roughly 320,000 clones, 90% seen once. What was sequenced was PBMCs or T cells enriched from blood (not recorded which). These receptors were taken from a woman in her thirties who had been exposed to COVID-19. The CDR3 runs from the conserved cysteine through the conserved F or W. Each record gives: J gene, D gene, V gene, clone size, CDR3 DNA, CDR3 protein. D genes are given only for firm matches. Clone size appears in some rows only: once, few, many, or a class for an expanded clone.

>TRBJ2-7|.|TRBV30|.
TGTGCCTGGAGTGTTGTTCCAGGGGCCACCTACGAGCAGTACTTC
CAWSVVPGATYEQYF
>TRBJ1-3|TRBD1|TRBV23-1|.
TGCGCCAGCAGTCAACCAGACCCACCGGGACAGGGGGAAACAGCCTCTGGAAACACCATATATTTT
CASSQPDPPGQGETASGNTIYF
>TRBJ1-5|TRBD1|TRBV6-5|.
TGTGCCAGCCGCCAGGCCAGGGGGTCCGATCAGCCCCAGCATTTT
CASRQARGSDQPQHF
>TRBJ1-1|TRBD1|TRBV4-2|.
TGTGCCAGCAGCCTTAGCAGGGGGCTGGGGACTGAAGCTTTCTTT
CASSLSRGLGTEAFF
>TRBJ1-2|.|TRBV7-9|.
TGTGCCAGCAGCTTAGGATCTATGGGGCTGAGCTACACCTTC
CASSLGSMGLSYTF
>TRBJ1-2|TRBD1|TRBV3-1/TRBV3-2|.
TGTGCCAGCAGCGATGCCGGGACAGACTATGGCTACACCTTC
CASSDAGTDYGYTF
>TRBJ2-1|TRBD1|TRBV10-3|once
TGTGCCATCAGGGATCGACAGGGCCTTGTACCGAGCTCCTACAATGAGCAGTTCTTC
CAIRDRQGLVPSSYNEQFF
>TRBJ1-3|.|TRBV29-1|.
TGCAGCGTGTCGGTCGGGAGGGGGGTCTTAAACACCATATATTTT
CSVSVGRGVLNTIYF
>TRBJ1-1|.|TRBV30|.
TGTGCCTGGAACCAGGGTTGGGGTGAAGCTTTCTTT
CAWNQGWGEAFF
>TRBJ2-2|TRBD2|TRBV4-2|.
TGTGCCAGCAGCCGGCTGCTTAGCGGTAGCGGGGGGCTTAACACCGGGGAGCTGTTTTTT
CASSRLLSGSGGLNTGELFF
>TRBJ2-7|TRBD1|TRBV20-1|.
TGCAGTGCTGGTGGACAGGGGCATTCCTACGAGCAGTACTTC
CSAGGQGHSYEQYF